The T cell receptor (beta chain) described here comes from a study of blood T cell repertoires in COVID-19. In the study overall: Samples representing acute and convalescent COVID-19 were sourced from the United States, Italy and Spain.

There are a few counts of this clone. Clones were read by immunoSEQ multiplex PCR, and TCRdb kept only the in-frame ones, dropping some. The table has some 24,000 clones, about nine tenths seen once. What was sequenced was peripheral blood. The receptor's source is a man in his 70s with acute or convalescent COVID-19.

CDR3 in DNA: TGTGCCATCAGGGGCCGGGACAGGGGGCGGGAAACTGAAGCTTTCTTT. It is translated as CAIRGRDRGRETEAFF. The chain links TRBV10-3 to TRBJ1-1, with 12 positions matching TRBD1. The CDR3 runs to 16 residues. The J segment lost 5 bases and the V segment lost 6 bases, leaving 10 bases of the junction unmatched. Germline values: CDR1 ENHRY, CDR2 SYGVKD.